This T cell receptor (beta chain) stems from a study of cytomegalovirus exposure and HLA in healthy donors (TCRdb year 2017). With respect to the entire study: A later analysis indicated that the 130 or so validation repertoires were generated on the platform also employed for the roughly 650 repertoires of the first cohort. The aim of the study was to test whether cataloging public T cell receptors could identify signatures of past pathogen exposure. Besides the first cohort of about 730 subjects, a separate validation cohort made up of around 120 different subjects was used. High-throughput TCR immunosequencing, statistical association of individual TCRs with disease status, and machine learning were combined to predict cytomegalovirus infection status.

Taken from cysteine to phenylalanine, the CDR3 has 14 residues. Only the CDR3 part of the read is kept: 42 bases, read in frame from the first base. The junction carries 18 bases between V and J, which are trimmed by 8 bases and 6 bases respectively. Via the germline V gene, CDR1 is MNHNS and CDR2 SASEGT. Results and caveats for the whole study, not just this receptor: In the study, roughly 160 TCR beta chains were listed as associated with cytomegalovirus. Most TCR sequences were seen in very few donors, while some public TCRs were found in many individuals. A later analysis lacked HLA typing for the validation cohort, so it scored co-occurrence in that cohort across all 120 repertoires. In vitro tests confirmed that a few of the cytomegalovirus-associated TCR beta chains recognize cytomegalovirus antigens. The authors suggested that the approach could potentially be extended to other disease states and immunological phenotypes. In both the original and validation cohorts, the classifier was reported to diagnose cytomegalovirus status with high specificity and sensitivity. In a later analysis, TCRs clustered in the first cohort were found to also tend to co-occur in the roughly 120 validation repertoires, with 85% to 95% of cluster scores above 0.

The receptor library was made with the immunoSEQ multiplex PCR assay. The original methods were these. A statistical classification framework was developed to diagnose cytomegalovirus status using the catalog of TCR beta chain sequences. The immuneACCESS repertoire file appears here via TCRdb, limited to in-frame rearrangements. These files lack a portion of the clones; in checked studies, under half of the deficit traces to unresolved V genes, and the cause of the others is not known. V and J calls and clone size are as listed in that table; D and trimming were resolved from the DNA. In this sample the table shows some 170,000 clones, approximately 89% of which occur a single time. Approximately 10% of the sample is taken by the ten largest. The donors belonged to the validation cohort of about 110 subjects, which was separate from the roughly 670-subject first cohort. With regard to this clone: There is no known antigen for this receptor. No qualities accompany the bases; no much larger clone lies one base away.

This chain joins TRBV6-1 to TRBJ2-3; the best D guess is TRBD1, with 5 bases matching. This receptor was taken from a woman younger than 35 in good health and CMV-seropositive. Sequenced input: PBMCs. The CDR3 protein: CASGEPSKGDTQYF. DNA sequence: TGTGCCAGCGGCGAGCCTTCAAAGGGGGATACGCAGTATTTT.